This entry lists 6 T cell receptor beta chains sequenced from one sample in a study of PD-L1 blockade in urothelial cancer. Profiling relied on immunoSEQ multiplex PCR, and the TCRdb table lists in-frame clones only, not all of them. The table lists about 95,000 clones, about nine tenths of them singletons, with approximately 2% in the top ten. Time point defined: pretreatment peripheral blood. This sample comprised PBMCs, obtained around atezolizumab (anti-PD-L1) treatment. Source of these receptors: a man in his sixties with urothelial cancer.

A single count supports this clone. This chain links TRBV28 with TRBJ1-5; TRBD1 agrees at 8 bases. There are 15 residues in the CDR3. J gave up 3 bases and V 8 bases, and 9 bases lay outside the gene matches. CDR1 is MDHEN and CDR2 is SYDVKM in the germline V gene. The CDR3 loop is CASGGSTGVNQPQHF. In DNA, the CDR3 is TGTGCCAGCGGGGGGTCGACAGGGGTCAATCAGCCCCAGCATTTT.

The V call is TRBV7-2, the J call TRBJ1-1; TRBD1 might be the D (5 bases). Trimming removed 5 bases from V and 1 base from J, with 11 bases in between. CDR3 size: 14 residues. CDR1 and CDR2 from the germline V gene are SGHTA and FQGNSA. CDR3 in amino acids: CASSPLGGNTEAFF. In nucleotides, the CDR3 is TGTGCCAGCAGCCCCCTGGGGGGGAACACTGAAGCTTTCTTT.

This clone was found once. The chain has TRBV19 and TRBJ1-4, with D unresolved. The V end was cut by 5 bases, the J end by 6 bases, with 16 bases between. The CDR3 consists of 15 residues. Germline-derived CDR1 and CDR2 are LNHDA and SQIVND (reference sequence). The CDR3 loop is CASSYTGSGDEKLFF. CDR3 nucleotide sequence: TGTGCCAGTAGTTATACCGGGTCTGGAGATGAAAAACTGTTTTTT.

This clone was seen a single time. The chain links TRBV5-1 to TRBJ2-5, with 7 bases aligning to TRBD2. Trimming at V came to 1 base and at J to 0 bases, leaving 9 bases not matched to a gene. CDR1 and CDR2 (germline): SGHRS, YFSETQ. There are 17 residues in the CDR3. The CDR3 nucleotides read TGCGCCAGCAGCTTGTCGGGGGGAGGAAGGTACCAAGAGACCCAGTACTTC. The encoded protein is CASSLSGGGRYQETQYF.

The chain has TRBV7-3 and TRBJ2-7; 8 nucleotides match TRBD1. V lost 2 bases to trimming and J lost 4 bases; unmatched junction nucleotides: 4. The CDR3 runs 14 residues. Germline V gives CDR1 SGHTA, CDR2 FQGTGA. The CDR3 loop is CASSLAGGRYEQYF. CDR3 nucleotides: TGTGCCAGCAGCTTAGCAGGGGGCCGTTACGAGCAGTACTTC.

Details on this clone: An end of the junction differs from the germline gene, which may be a read error. The rearrangement links TRBV7-7 to TRBJ2-1; tentatively, D is TRBD2 (6 bases). The CDR3 totals 13 residues. Germline CDR1 SSHAT, CDR2 FNYEAQ (reference sequence). The CDR3 reads CASSLAGNNEQFF. The CDR3, as DNA: TGTGCTAGCAGTCTGGCGGGAAACAATGAGCAGTTCTTC.